The present TCR beta chain was sequenced within a study of blood T cell repertoires in COVID-19. The repertoire was sequenced with immunoSEQ multiplex PCR; TCRdb's copy has only in-frame clones and lacks some. The sample has around 58,000 clones, approximately 85% seen once. V dropped 3 bases and J dropped 10; count of bases not matched to a gene: 11. CDR3 length: 15 amino acids. The germline gives CDR1 KGHDR, CDR2 SFDVKD. The chain joins TRBV24-1 to TRBJ1-1, with 9 bases identical to TRBD1. The TCR sequence derives from a human donor in a cohort sampled during active COVID-19. Sequenced sample: peripheral blood. CDR3 DNA: TGTGCCACCAGTGATCCCGGGACAGGGTCATTTGGAGCTTTCTTT. It yields the protein CATSDPGTGSFGAFF.